This passage covers 8 T cell receptor beta chains from one sample sequenced in a study of blood T cell repertoires in COVID-19. The protocol was immunoSEQ multiplex PCR, while the TCRdb copy is restricted to in-frame clones and leaves out a portion. Of around 300,000 clones listed, 88% are singletons. The sample consisted of PBMCs or T cells enriched from blood (not recorded which). Receptor source: a woman aged 55-69 years in a cohort exposed to, infected with or recovered from COVID-19 (not recorded which).

V gene TRBV19 combines with J gene TRBJ2-5; D unresolved. Germline V gene data show CDR1 as LNHDA and CDR2 as SQIVND (reference sequence). This CDR3 has 14 amino acids. The V end lost 1 base, the J end lost 1 base, and 7 bases lay between the germline ends. CDR3 coding DNA: TGTGCCAGTAGTATAGCCCCCAGCCAAGAGACCCAGTACTTC. Amino acids: CASSIAPSQETQYF.

This clone was recorded only once. The chain uses TRBV12-3 or TRBV12-4 and TRBJ2-1; D not certain. There are 13 residues in the CDR3. V gave up 5 bases and J gave up 12 bases, with 17 bases separating them. CDR3 nucleotides: TGTGCCAGCAGTCCGTACGGTGGGCTCGGGCAGTTCTTC. Translating it yields CASSPYGGLGQFF.

V is TRBV5-6 and J is TRBJ1-2; D ambiguous. The germline gives CDR1 SGHDT, CDR2 YYEEEE. CDR3 length equals 16 residues. V was cut by 2 bases and J by 4 bases, with 18 bases left in between. DNA for the CDR3: TGTGCCAGCAGCTTCGTAATCGTTCCTACTGGCTATGGCTACACCTTC. This codes for CASSFVIVPTGYGYTF.

This clone was observed a few times. The chain is built from TRBV4-1 and TRBJ2-7; the match to TRBD1 covers 8 bases. Germline V gene lookup returns CDR1 MGHRA and CDR2 YSYEKL. CDR3 size: 16 residues. Losses at the gene ends were 3 bases for V and 0 bases for J; bases not matched to a gene: 7. CDR3 nucleotide sequence: TGCGCCAGCAGCCAGGCGGACAGGGCGAGCTCCTACGAGCAGTACTTC. Protein sequence: CASSQADRASSYEQYF.

This clone was counted once. The J gene is TRBJ2-5, the V gene TRBV5-4; 7 bases are a match to TRBD2. After removal of 0 bases from V and 5 bases from J, the junction contained 7 bases not matched to a gene. In germline, CDR1 is SGHNT, CDR2 YYREEE (reference sequence). The CDR3 is made up of 15 amino acids. CDR3 DNA: TGTGCCAGCAGCTTGGGTGCAGGGAGGGAGGAGACCCAGTACTTC. Its protein is CASSLGAGREETQYF. Full variable domain (outside the CDR3, taken from reference TRBV5-4 and TRBJ2-5): ETGVTQSPTHLIKTRGQQVTLRCSSQSGHNTVSWYQQALGQGPQFIFQYYREEENGRGNFPPRFSGLQFPNYSSELNVNALELDDSALYLCASSLGAGREETQYFGPGTRLLVL.

The chain uses TRBV3-1 (or the pseudogene TRBV3-2) and TRBJ1-1; TRBD1 might be the D (6 bases). Trimming cost V 4 bases and J 8 bases, with 11 bases left between them. CDR3 length equals 12 residues. Germline V gene lookup returns CDR1 LGHDT and CDR2 YNNKEL (reference sequence). The CDR3 bases are TGTGCCAGCAGCCGGCCGACAGGCGAAGCTTTCTTT. This gives the protein CASSRPTGEAFF.

V usage is TRBV7-9 and J usage is TRBJ1-1, with D hard to call. The length of the CDR3 is 14 residues. Trimming left V 7 bases short and J 4 bases short, with 16 bases between. Germline V gene data show CDR1 as SEHNR and CDR2 as FQNEAQ (reference sequence). CDR3 region: CASTLKDSGTEAFF. CDR3 in DNA: TGTGCCAGCACCCTTAAGGATTCAGGCACTGAAGCTTTCTTT.

A few counts support this clone. This chain joins TRBV28 and TRBJ1-1, with 10 bases fitting TRBD1. The CDR3 length is 15 residues. Per the germline V gene, CDR1 is MDHEN and CDR2 is SYDVKM. The trim removed 5 bases at V and 4 bases at J, leaving 7 bases unmatched. In DNA form, the CDR3 reads TGTGCCAGCAGTCCCCGGACAGGGGGGATCACTGAAGCTTTCTTT. This encodes CASSPRTGGITEAFF.